Each of the 12 T cell receptor beta chains below was sequenced from the same sample in a study of blood T cell repertoires in COVID-19. Sequenced by immunoSEQ multiplex PCR; TCRdb stores in-frame clones only, minus some. The sample has about 130,000 clones, approximately 80% seen once. The sample consisted of peripheral blood. These receptors were obtained from a man older than 75 with acute or convalescent COVID-19.

CDR3 nucleotides: TGTGCCAGCAGTGACAGGGGATATGGCTACACCTTC. Its protein product is CASSDRGYGYTF. V usage is TRBV6-4 and J usage is TRBJ1-2; D possibly corresponds to TRBD1 (5 bases). Germline V gives CDR1 MRHNA, CDR2 SNTAGT. The CDR3 sequence is 12 residues long. Between the trimmed V and J ends, which lost 2 bases and 5 bases, there was a span of 6 bases.

The J gene is TRBJ1-5, the V gene TRBV5-1, with D possibly matching TRBD1 (6 bases). Germline values: CDR1 SGHRS, CDR2 YFSETQ. Trimming stripped 2 bases from V and 2 bases from J, with 11 bases between. CDR3 length: 15 residues. CDR3 DNA: TGCGCCAGCAGCTTACAGGGTGATGGCAATCAGCCCCAGCATTTT. Its translation is CASSLQGDGNQPQHF.

In DNA, the CDR3 is TGTGCCAGCAGACCCCGGACATACACCTACAATGAGCAGTTCTTC. The encoded protein is CASRPRTYTYNEQFF. The chain has TRBV28 and TRBJ2-1; tentative D call: TRBD1 (5 bases). The ends were cut back, 6 bases at V and 2 bases at J, with 14 bases in the middle. Germline CDR1 is MDHEN and CDR2 is SYDVKM. This CDR3 comprises 15 residues.

This clone was observed a few times. The chain combines TRBV2 with TRBJ1-5, with 9 bases identical to TRBD1. There are 13 residues in the CDR3. Germline V gene sequence: CDR1 SNHLY, CDR2 FYNNEI. J was trimmed by 5 bases and V by 7 bases; bases with no gene match: 3. The CDR3 DNA reads TGTGCCAGCACGTGGACAGGGGATCAGCCCCAGCATTTT. It translates to CASTWTGDQPQHF.

The chain recombines TRBV11-2 with TRBJ2-3, with 10 bases matching TRBD2. The CDR3 totals 17 residues. Germline CDR1 is SGHAT and CDR2 is FQNNGV. V lost 3 bases and J lost 0; bases outside the gene matches: 6. CDR3 protein: CASSFLAGATSTDTQYF. The CDR3 DNA reads as TGTGCCAGCAGCTTCCTAGCGGGGGCCACTAGCACAGATACGCAGTATTTT.

Note on this clone: Compared with germline, one end of the junction differs, possibly owing to a read error. The V call is TRBV3-1 (or the pseudogene TRBV3-2), the J call TRBJ2-3; 10 bases are shared with TRBD1. Germline lookup yields CDR1 LGHDT and CDR2 YNNKEL (reference sequence). CDR3 length: 14 amino acids. CDR3 sequence reads: CASSQGQGGDTQYF. The CDR3 nucleotides are TGTGCCAGCAGTCAAGGACAGGGGGGAGATACGCAGTATTTT.

In DNA form, the CDR3 reads TGTGCCAGCAGTGACGGGAGGGGGACTAGCAATGAGCAGTTCTTC. Protein: CASSDGRGTSNEQFF. The chain combines TRBV6-4 with TRBJ2-1; 8 bases fit TRBD2. CDR3 length equals 15 residues. V dropped 2 bases and J dropped 6; count of bases not matched to a gene: 6. Germline V gives CDR1 MRHNA, CDR2 SNTAGT.

J is TRBJ2-5 and V is TRBV28; 7 bases match TRBD1. Germline-derived CDR1 and CDR2 are MDHEN and SYDVKM. V lost 7 bases, J lost 1 base, and 6 bases stayed unmatched. The CDR3 totals 14 residues. The CDR3 sequence is CASTPRQGQETQYF. DNA for the CDR3: TGTGCCAGCACCCCCAGACAGGGCCAAGAGACCCAGTACTTC.

V and J are TRBV5-1 and TRBJ2-1, with 7 bases fitting TRBD1. CDR1 and CDR2 (germline): SGHRS, YFSETQ. Unmatched junction bases numbered 9, after V lost 3 bases and J lost 3 bases. The CDR3 covers 16 residues. CDR3 loop: CASSYGTVGIYNEQFF. The DNA for the CDR3 is TGCGCCAGCAGCTATGGGACAGTCGGGATCTACAATGAGCAGTTCTTC.

This clone occurred once. The CDR3 loop is CASSLGQEYEQYF. The CDR3 nucleotides read TGTGCCAGCAGCTTGGGACAAGAGTACGAGCAGTACTTC. The chain is built from TRBV5-4 and TRBJ2-7; D is ambiguous. Germline CDR1 SGHNT, CDR2 YYREEE (reference sequence). Trimming took 0 bases from V and 4 from J, leaving 8 bases between them. The CDR3 is 13 amino acids.

The chain links TRBV7-9 to TRBJ2-5; 8 positions match TRBD1. CDR3 length: 12 amino acids. The V and J ends lost 5 bases and 14 bases, in that order; junction bases with no gene match: 10. The germline CDR1 and CDR2 sequences are SEHNR and FQNEAQ (reference sequence). CDR3 protein: CASSPGTGRFYF. As DNA, the CDR3 is TGTGCCAGCAGCCCAGGGACAGGCAGGTTCTACTTC.

V usage is TRBV9 and J usage is TRBJ2-5; a weak D match, TRBD1 (7 bases). This CDR3 spans 15 amino acids. CDR1 and CDR2 from the germline V gene are SGDLS and YYNGEE. V lost 0 bases to trimming and J lost 5 bases, with 14 bases between them. The CDR3 DNA is TGTGCCAGCAGCGTAGGCGGCAGGGGGAGGGAGACCCAGTACTTC. It yields the protein CASSVGGRGRETQYF. The complete variable domain, with remaining parts taken from reference TRBV9 and TRBJ2-5, reads DSGVTQTPKHLITATGQRVTLRCSPRSGDLSVYWYQQSLDQGLQFLIQYYNGEERAKGNILERFSAQQFPDLHSELNLSSLELGDSALYFCASSVGGRGRETQYFGPGTRLLVL.